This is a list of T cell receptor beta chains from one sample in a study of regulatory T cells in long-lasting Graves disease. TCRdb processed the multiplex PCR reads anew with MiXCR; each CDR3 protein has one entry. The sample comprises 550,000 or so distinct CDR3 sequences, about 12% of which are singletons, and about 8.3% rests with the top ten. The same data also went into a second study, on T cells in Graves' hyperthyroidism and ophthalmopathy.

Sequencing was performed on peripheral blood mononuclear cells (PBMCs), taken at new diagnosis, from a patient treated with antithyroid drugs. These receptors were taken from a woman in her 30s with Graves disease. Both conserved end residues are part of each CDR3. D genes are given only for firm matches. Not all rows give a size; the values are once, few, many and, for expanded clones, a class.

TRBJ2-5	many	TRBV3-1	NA	TGTGCCAGCAGCCGGTCTTTAGCGGATGGCGGGCAAGAGACCCAGTACTTC	CASSRSLADGGQETQYF
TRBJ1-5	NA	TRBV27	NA	TGTGCCAGCAGCCTCTCGACAGCTAGCAATCAGCCCCAGCATTTT	CASSLSTASNQPQHF
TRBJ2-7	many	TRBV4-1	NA	TGCGCCAGCAGCCATTCGGGACTGGGAGGTCCAGGCGAGCAGTACTTC	CASSHSGLGGPGEQYF
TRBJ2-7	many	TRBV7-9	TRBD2	TGTGCCAGCAGCAATAGCGGGAGAGGTTCCTACGAGCAGTACTTC	CASSNSGRGSYEQYF
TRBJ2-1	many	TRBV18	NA	TGTGCCAGCTCACCCTGGACAGCCTCTGATGAGCAGTTCTTC	CASSPWTASDEQFF
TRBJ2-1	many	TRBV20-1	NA	TGCAGTGCTTCTCAGACTGAGCAGTTCTTC	CSASQTEQFF
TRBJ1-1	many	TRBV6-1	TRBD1	TGTGCCAGCAGAACGCCGTACAGGGGCTCGAACACTGAAGCTTTCTTT	CASRTPYRGSNTEAFF
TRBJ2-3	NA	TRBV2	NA	TGTGCCAGCAGTGTGACGAGGGACACAGATACGCAGTATTTT	CASSVTRDTDTQYF
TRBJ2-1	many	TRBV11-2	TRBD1	TGTGCCAGCAGCCGGGGACAGGGCCACTTCAGGGAGCAGTTCTTC	CASSRGQGHFREQFF
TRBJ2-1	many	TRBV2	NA	TGTGCCAACCGAAAGGGCTACTCCTACAATGAGCAGTTCTTC	CANRKGYSYNEQFF
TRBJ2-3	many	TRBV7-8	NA	TGTGCCAGCAGCCCGGGAGTCCCAGATACGCAGTATTTT	CASSPGVPDTQYF
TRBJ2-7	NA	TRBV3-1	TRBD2	TGTGCCAGCAGCCAAGGTACAGGACTAGCGGGAAGAACGGACTTC	CASSQGTGLAGRTDF
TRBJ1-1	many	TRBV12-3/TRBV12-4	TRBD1	TGTGCCAGCAGGGACGGGACAGCTAACACTGAAGCTTTCTTT	CASRDGTANTEAFF
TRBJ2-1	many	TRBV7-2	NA	TGTGCCAGCAGCCGGATATACAATGAGCAGTTCTTC	CASSRIYNEQFF
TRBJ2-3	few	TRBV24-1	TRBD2	TGTGCCACCCAGACTAGCGAGTCTAGCACAGATACGCAGTATTTT	CATQTSESSTDTQYF
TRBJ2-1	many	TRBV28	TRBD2	TGTGCCAGCAGTTTAGGGACGTTCGTAGCGGGGACCTACAATGAGCAGTTCTTC	CASSLGTFVAGTYNEQFF
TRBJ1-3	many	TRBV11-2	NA	TGTGCCAGCACCACGACGGGGGGCTCTGGAAACACCATATATTTT	CASTTTGGSGNTIYF
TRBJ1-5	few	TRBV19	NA	TGTGCCAGTAGTATTGGAGCAGGACCCAGCAATCAGCCCCAGCATTTT	CASSIGAGPSNQPQHF
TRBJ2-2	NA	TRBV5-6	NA	TGTGCCAGCAGCTTGGCGTGGAGGGAGCCCGGGGAGCTGTTTTTT	CASSLAWREPGELFF
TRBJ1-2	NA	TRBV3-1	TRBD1	TGTGCCAGCAGCTACGGGACAGGGGTCTCCTATGGCTACACCTTC	CASSYGTGVSYGYTF
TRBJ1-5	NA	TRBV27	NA	TGTGCCAGCAGTCCCCGGGCAGGGCAACAGCCCCAGCATTTT	CASSPRAGQQPQHF
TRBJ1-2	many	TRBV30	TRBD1	TGTGCCTGGAGGGGGACAGGGAGCCTACCTGGGATCTATGGCTACACCTTC	CAWRGTGSLPGIYGYTF
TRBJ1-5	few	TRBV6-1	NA	TGTGCCAGCAGTGAACCGAGAGGGCTTAGCAATCAGCCCCAGCATTTT	CASSEPRGLSNQPQHF
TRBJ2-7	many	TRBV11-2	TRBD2	TGTGCCAGCAGCCTGGAACTAGCGGGACCCTACGAGCAGTACTTC	CASSLELAGPYEQYF
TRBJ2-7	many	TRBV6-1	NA	TGTGCCAGCAGTCGCACTCTGCGCGAGCAGTACTTC	CASSRTLREQYF
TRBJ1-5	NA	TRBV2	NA	TGTGCCAGCAGTGGGGGGGACAAGGGGCCCCTCGACAGCAATCAGCCCCAGCATTTT	CASSGGDKGPLDSNQPQHF
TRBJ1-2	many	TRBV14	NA	TGTGCCAGCAGCCAAGGCCGTGGCTATGGCTACACCTTC	CASSQGRGYGYTF
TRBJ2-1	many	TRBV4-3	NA	TGCGCCAGCAGCCAAGTGCACCGCTCCTACAATGAGCAGTTCTTC	CASSQVHRSYNEQFF
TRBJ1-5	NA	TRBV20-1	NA	TGCAGTGCCCAGTCCTATAGCAATCAGCCCCAGCATTTT	CSAQSYSNQPQHF
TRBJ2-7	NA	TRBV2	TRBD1	TGTGCCAGCAGCGGACAGGGGGCCTATTACGAGCAGTACTTC	CASSGQGAYYEQYF
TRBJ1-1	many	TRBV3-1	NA	TGTGCCAGCAGGAAGAGGGGCATGAACACTGAAGCTTTCTTT	CASRKRGMNTEAFF
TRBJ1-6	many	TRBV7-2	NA	TGTGCCAGCAGCCTCGGGACGGTTAATTCACCCCTCCACTTT	CASSLGTVNSPLHF
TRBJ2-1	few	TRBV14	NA	TGTGCCAGCAGCCATGTGGCAGGGGGGTTCTCCTACAATGAGCAGTTCTTC	CASSHVAGGFSYNEQFF
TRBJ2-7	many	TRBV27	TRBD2	TGTGCCAGCAGTTTTAGAGGGACTAGCGGGGCTCCCTACGAGCAGTACTTC	CASSFRGTSGAPYEQYF
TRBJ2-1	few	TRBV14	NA	TGTGCCAGCAGCTCGGACACAAACAATGAGCAGTTCTTC	CASSSDTNNEQFF
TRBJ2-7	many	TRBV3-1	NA	TGTGCCAGCAGCCAAATGGTAGTTAGCGGCTACGAGCAGTACTTC	CASSQMVVSGYEQYF
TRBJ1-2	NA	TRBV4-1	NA	TGCGCCAGCAGCCAAGATCCCTGGGGCCCTGTTAGGTATGGCTACACCTTC	CASSQDPWGPVRYGYTF
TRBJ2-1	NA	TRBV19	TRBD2	TGTGCCAGTAGTGCGCTGCGGGAGCCCTCCTACAATGAGCAGTTCTTC	CASSALREPSYNEQFF
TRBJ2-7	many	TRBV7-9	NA	TGTGCCAGCAGCTTGGGGACTGCACATGACGAGCAGTACTTC	CASSLGTAHDEQYF
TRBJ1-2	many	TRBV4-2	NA	TGTGCCAGCAGCAAGACAGTAGCCGCCTACACCTTC	CASSKTVAAYTF
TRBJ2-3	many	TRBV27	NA	TGTGCCAGCAGAACTCGGAGAAACACAGATACGCAGTATTTT	CASRTRRNTDTQYF
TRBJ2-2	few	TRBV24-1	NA	TGTGCCACCAGTGGCAGTTGGGGGACTACCGGGGAGCTGTTTTTT	CATSGSWGTTGELFF
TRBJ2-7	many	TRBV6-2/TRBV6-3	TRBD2	TGTGCCAGCAGTTACGGGGAGGGCCAAGGCGAGCAGTACTTC	CASSYGEGQGEQYF
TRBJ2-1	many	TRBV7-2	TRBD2	TGTGCCAGCGCTAGCGGGAGTGGCAATGAGCAGTTCTTC	CASASGSGNEQFF
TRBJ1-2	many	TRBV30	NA	TGTGCCTGGAGTGTACTGGACTATGGCTACACCTTC	CAWSVLDYGYTF
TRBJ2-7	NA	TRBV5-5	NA	TGTGCCAGCAGATGGGAGTCCGAGCAGTACTTC	CASRWESEQYF
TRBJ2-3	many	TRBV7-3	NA	TGTGCCAGCAGCGCAAGGACAGATAAGCAGTATTTT	CASSARTDKQYF
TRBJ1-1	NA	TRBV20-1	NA	TGCAGTGCTAGATCCCCCTTAGGGATGAACACTGAAGCTTTCTTT	CSARSPLGMNTEAFF
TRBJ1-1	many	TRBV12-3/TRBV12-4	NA	TGTGCCAGCAGTGGATCCGCTGAAGCTTTCTTT	CASSGSAEAFF
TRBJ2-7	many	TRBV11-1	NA	TGTGCCAGCAGCTTGAGCGATAGCTCCTACGAGCAGTACTTC	CASSLSDSSYEQYF
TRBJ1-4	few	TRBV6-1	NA	TGTGCCAGCAGGTCCGGCGAAAAACTGTTTTTT	CASRSGEKLFF
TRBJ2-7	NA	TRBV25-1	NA	TGTGCCAGCAGTGACCAAGGGGCAACCGAGCAGTACTTC	CASSDQGATEQYF
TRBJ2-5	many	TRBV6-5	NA	TGTGCCAGCAGCTACTCGGGGGAGACCCAGTACTTC	CASSYSGETQYF